This T cell receptor (beta chain) was documented in a study of OX40 agonist ivuxolimab in advanced cancers. Here immunoSEQ multiplex PCR was the method, and the copy in TCRdb shows in-frame clones only, minus some. Among approximately 8,200 clones listed, about 88% were seen once. The V and J ends lost 2 bases and 5 bases respectively, with 7 bases between them. The germline V gene has CDR1 MNHNY and CDR2 SVGAGI (reference sequence). The CDR3 runs 12 residues. This TCR derives from an adult with an advanced solid tumor such as melanoma, head and neck, liver or kidney cancer. The genes are TRBV6-6 and TRBJ2-7; no clear D. The specimen comprised CD4+ or CD8+ T cells sorted from blood, sampled in a trial of the OX40 agonist ivuxolimab. The CDR3 spells CASSYRSDEQYF. The DNA of the CDR3 is TGTGCCAGCAGTTACCGAAGTGACGAGCAGTACTTC.